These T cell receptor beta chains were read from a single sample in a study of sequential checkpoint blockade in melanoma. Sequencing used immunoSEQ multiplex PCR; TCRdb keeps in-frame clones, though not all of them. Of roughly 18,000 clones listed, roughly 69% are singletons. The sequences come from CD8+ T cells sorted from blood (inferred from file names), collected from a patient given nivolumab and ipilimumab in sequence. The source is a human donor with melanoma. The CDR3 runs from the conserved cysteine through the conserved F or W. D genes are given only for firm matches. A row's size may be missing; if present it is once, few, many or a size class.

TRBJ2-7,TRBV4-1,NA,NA,CASSKDEDYEQYF,TGCGCCAGCAGCAAAGATGAGGACTACGAGCAGTACTTC
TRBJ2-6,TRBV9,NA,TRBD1,CASSYPSGQGLSGANVLTF,TGTGCCAGCAGCTATCCCTCGGGACAGGGCCTCTCTGGGGCCAACGTCCTGACTTTC
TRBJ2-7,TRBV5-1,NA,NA,CASSPLELVGAYYEQYF,TGCGCCAGCAGCCCCCTGGAGCTCGTAGGGGCCTACTACGAGCAGTACTTC
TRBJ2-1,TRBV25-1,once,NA,CASSEVGYNEQFF,TGTGCCAGCAGTGAAGTCGGGTACAATGAGCAGTTCTTC
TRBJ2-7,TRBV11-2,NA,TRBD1,CASSLHRGDYEQYF,TGTGCCAGCAGCTTACACAGGGGGGACTACGAGCAGTACTTC
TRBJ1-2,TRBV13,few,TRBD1,CASSSGQATNYGYTF,TGTGCCAGCAGCTCGGGACAGGCTACTAACTATGGCTACACCTTC
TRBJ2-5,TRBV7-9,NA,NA,CASSLVARLETQYF,TGTGCCAGCAGCTTAGTTGCCAGGCTGGAGACCCAGTACTTC
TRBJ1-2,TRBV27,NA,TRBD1,CASSWQGGYGYTF,TGTGCCAGCAGTTGGCAGGGGGGCTATGGCTACACCTTC
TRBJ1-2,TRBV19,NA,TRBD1,CASSWGQGVGYGYTF,TGTGCCAGTAGTTGGGGACAGGGAGTCGGATATGGCTACACCTTC
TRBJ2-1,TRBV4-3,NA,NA,CASSQGLAGLSYNEQFF,TGCGCCAGCAGCCAAGGACTTGCGGGACTCTCCTACAATGAGCAGTTCTTC
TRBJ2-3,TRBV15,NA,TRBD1,CATSRDRDLGDTQYF,TGTGCCACCAGCCGGGACAGGGATTTGGGAGATACGCAGTATTTT
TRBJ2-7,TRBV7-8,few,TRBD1,CASSLVATGVGYEQYF,TGTGCCAGCAGCTTAGTTGCGACAGGGGTCGGTTATGAGCAGTACTTC
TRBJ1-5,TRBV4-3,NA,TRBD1,CASSLGTGRNQPQHF,TGCGCCAGCAGCCTCGGGACAGGAAGGAATCAGCCCCAGCATTTT
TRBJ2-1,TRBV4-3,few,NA,CASSQDPTGVSSYNEQFF,TGCGCCAGCAGCCAAGACCCAACAGGAGTTAGCTCCTACAATGAGCAGTTCTTC
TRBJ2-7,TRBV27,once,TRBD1,CASSLLGGTGHEQYF,TGTGCCAGCAGTTTATTAGGGGGGACAGGGCACGAGCAGTACTTC
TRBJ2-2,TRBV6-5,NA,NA,CASSYQTSNTGELFF,TGTGCCAGCAGTTATCAAACCAGTAACACCGGGGAGCTGTTTTTT
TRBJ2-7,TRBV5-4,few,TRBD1,CATSEDRTPYEQYF,TGTGCCACCTCAGAGGACAGGACCCCCTACGAGCAGTACTTC
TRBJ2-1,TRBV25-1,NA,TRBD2,CASSEGLAGGSYNEQFF,TGTGCCAGCAGTGAAGGACTAGCGGGGGGCTCCTACAATGAGCAGTTCTTC
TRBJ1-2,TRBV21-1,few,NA,CASSKGGGVKDVDYGYTF,TGTGCCAGCAGCAAAGGGGGGGGAGTCAAGGACGTGGACTATGGCTACACCTTC
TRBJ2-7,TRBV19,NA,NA,CASSEGGMSYEQYF,TGTGCCAGTAGTGAGGGGGGGATGTCCTACGAGCAGTACTTC
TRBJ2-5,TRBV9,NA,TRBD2,CASSVGLAGGLQETQYF,TGTGCCAGCAGCGTGGGACTAGCGGGAGGCTTACAAGAGACCCAGTACTTC
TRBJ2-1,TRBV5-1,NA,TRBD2,CASSSWTSGGSWFF,TGCGCCAGCAGCTCCTGGACTAGCGGGGGTTCGTGGTTCTTC
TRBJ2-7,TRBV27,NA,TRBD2,CASSLMAGVVYEQYF,TGTGCCAGCAGTTTAATGGCGGGAGTAGTCTACGAGCAGTACTTC
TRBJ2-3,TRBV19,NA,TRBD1,CASSEGTVKTPTDTQYF,TGTGCCAGTAGTGAGGGGACAGTCAAGACCCCCACAGATACGCAGTATTTT
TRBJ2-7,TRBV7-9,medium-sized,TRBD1,CASSGTGTGSYEQYF,TGTGCCAGCAGCGGTACCGGGACAGGGTCCTACGAGCAGTACTTC
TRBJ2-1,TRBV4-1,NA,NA,CASSQGPGDEQFF,TGCGCCAGCAGCCAAGGGCCGGGGGATGAGCAGTTCTTC
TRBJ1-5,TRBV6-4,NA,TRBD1,CASSMTGEGNQPQHF,TGTGCCAGCAGTATGACAGGGGAGGGCAATCAGCCCCAGCATTTT
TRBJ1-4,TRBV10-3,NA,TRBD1,CAIRERGQGNEKLFF,TGTGCCATCAGGGAGAGGGGACAGGGGAATGAAAAACTGTTTTTT
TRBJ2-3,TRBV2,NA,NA,CASKGPSTDTQYF,TGTGCCAGCAAGGGGCCTAGCACAGATACGCAGTATTTT
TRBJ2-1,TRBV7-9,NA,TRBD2,CASSSPAGGDNEQFF,TGTGCCAGCAGCTCGCCAGCGGGGGGGGATAATGAGCAGTTCTTC
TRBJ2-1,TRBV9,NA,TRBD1,CASSVVGLRGRNNEQFF,TGTGCCAGCAGCGTAGTAGGTTTGAGGGGGCGTAACAATGAGCAGTTCTTC
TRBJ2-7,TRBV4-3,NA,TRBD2,CASSQLRLAAWRYEQYF,TGCGCCAGCAGCCAACTCCGACTAGCGGCCTGGCGCTACGAGCAGTACTTC
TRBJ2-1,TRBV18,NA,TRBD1,CASSLGTGYVEQFF,TGTGCCAGCTCACTCGGGACAGGGTACGTTGAGCAGTTCTTC
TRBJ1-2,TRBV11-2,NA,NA,CASTSLSAPGYGYTF,TGTGCCAGCACCTCCTTGTCCGCTCCCGGCTATGGCTACACCTTC
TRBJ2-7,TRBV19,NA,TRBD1,CASSMRQGLMNEQYF,TGTGCCAGTAGTATGCGACAGGGCCTAATGAATGAGCAGTACTTC
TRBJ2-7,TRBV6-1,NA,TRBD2,CASSGPWVGLAGVGEQYF,TGTGCCAGCAGTGGGCCTTGGGTTGGACTAGCGGGAGTAGGAGAGCAGTACTTC
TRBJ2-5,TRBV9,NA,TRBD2,CASSVSWKTSGQETQYF,TGTGCCAGCAGCGTGAGTTGGAAGACTAGCGGGCAAGAGACCCAGTACTTC
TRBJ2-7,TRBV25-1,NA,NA,CASSEYEGRTPYEQYF,TGTGCCAGCAGTGAATATGAGGGTAGGACTCCCTACGAGCAGTACTTC